The 20 T cell receptor beta chains in this list originate from one sample, sequenced in a study of blood T cell repertoires in COVID-19. The data were produced by immunoSEQ multiplex PCR, yet TCRdb's version contains in-frame clones alone and is incomplete. In the table there are 85,000 to 100,000 clones, more than 75% of which are singletons. The sequencing sample was made of peripheral blood. The receptors were sampled from a human donor in a cohort sampled during active COVID-19.

The chain is built from TRBV12-3 or TRBV12-4 and TRBJ1-1; D uncertain. There are 12 residues in the CDR3. Between the trimmed V and J ends, which lost 2 bases and 5 bases, there was a span of 6 bases. In DNA form, the CDR3 reads TGTGCCAGCAGTTTAACGGGGACTGAAGCTTTCTTT. This gives the protein CASSLTGTEAFF.

This sequence joins TRBV27 and TRBJ1-3; D might be TRBD1 (6 bases). The CDR3 spans 14 residues. The ends were cut back, 3 bases at V and 2 bases at J, with 8 bases in the middle. Germline CDR1 and CDR2: MNHEY and SMNVEV (reference sequence). The DNA of the CDR3 is TGTGCCAGCAGTTTCAGGGGACCTGGAAACACCATATATTTT. Amino acids: CASSFRGPGNTIYF.

The chain is built from TRBV12-2 and TRBJ1-1. TRBV12-2 has pseudogene status. The CDR3 runs to 15 residues. CDR3 sequence reads: CASRTRDCGGTEAFF. In DNA form, the CDR3 reads TGTGCAAGTCGCACCAGGGACTGCGGAGGCACTGAAGCTTTCTTT.

J is TRBJ2-3 and V is TRBV5-1; D may be TRBD1 (6 bases). Germline CDR1 and CDR2: SGHRS and YFSETQ. This CDR3 contains 16 residues. The ends were cut back, 0 bases at V and 5 bases at J, with 16 bases in the middle. Written as DNA, the CDR3 is TGCGCCAGCAGCTTGGCCGATGCGCGAGGGGGAGATACGCAGTATTTT. Encoded protein: CASSLADARGGDTQYF.

This chain joins TRBV27 and TRBJ2-7; weak D call: TRBD2 (6 bases). The CDR3 contains 15 residues. Germline CDR1 reads MNHEY; CDR2 reads SMNVEV (reference sequence). V was pared by 5 bases and J by 0 bases, with 14 bases between. The chain's CDR3 is CASSRDFRGSYEQYF. CDR3 DNA: TGTGCCAGCAGTAGGGACTTTAGGGGCTCCTACGAGCAGTACTTC.

The chain joins TRBV19 to TRBJ1-5; D not resolved. The germline V gene has CDR1 LNHDA and CDR2 SQIVND (reference sequence). The V end lost 5 bases, the J end lost 5 bases, and 10 bases lay between the germline ends. This CDR3 region has 13 residues. CDR3 bases: TGTGCCAGTAGTCTCCAGCAGGATCAGCCCCAGCATTTT. This encodes CASSLQQDQPQHF.

This rearrangement joins TRBV18 to TRBJ2-3, with 7 nucleotides matching TRBD1. The CDR3 is 13 residues long. The V gene end was trimmed by 3 bases and the J gene end by 4 bases; junction bases not matched to a gene: 1. The germline gives CDR1 KGHSH, CDR2 LQKENI. The CDR3 DNA reads as TGTGCCAGCTCACCCGGGACAGCAGATACGCAGTATTTT. Translation gives CASSPGTADTQYF. Based on the CDR3 plus reference TRBV18 and TRBJ2-3, the full variable domain is NAGVMQNPRHLVRRRGQEARLRCSPMKGHSHVYWYRQLPEEGLKFMVYLQKENIIDESGMPKERFSAEFPKEGPSILRIQQVVRGDSAAYFCASSPGTADTQYFGPGTRLTVL.

The chain uses TRBV15 and TRBJ1-2, with D hard to call. This CDR3 has 14 amino acids. Trimming took off 6 bases at V and 4 bases at J, with 15 bases between the two ends. CDR1 is LNHNV and CDR2 is YYDKDF in the germline V gene (reference sequence). This CDR3 is CATSIETGSYGYTF. CDR3 sequence (DNA): TGTGCCACCAGTATCGAGACTGGGAGCTATGGCTACACCTTC.

V and J are TRBV3-1 (or the pseudogene TRBV3-2) and TRBJ2-3; the D gene is possibly TRBD2 (6 bases). Trimming removed 6 bases from V and 14 bases from J, with 18 bases in between. The CDR3 spans 12 residues. CDR1 is LGHDT and CDR2 is YNNKEL in the germline V gene (reference sequence). The CDR3 reads CASSPLADPLYF. The CDR3, as DNA: TGTGCCAGCAGTCCTTTAGCGGATCCGTTGTATTTT.

This clone was recorded only once. V gene TRBV5-6 combines with J gene TRBJ1-1; 9 nucleotides align to TRBD1. Trimming removed 4 bases from V and 5 bases from J; junction bases left unmatched: 9. CDR3 size: 15 residues. The germline gives CDR1 SGHDT, CDR2 YYEEEE. CDR3 region: CASSPTGGAGTEAFF. The DNA of the CDR3 is TGTGCCAGCAGCCCCACAGGGGGCGCAGGTACTGAAGCTTTCTTT.

This chain links TRBV7-3 with TRBJ2-5, with 7 bases fitting TRBD2. After removal of 1 base from V and 4 bases from J, the junction contained 0 bases not matched to a gene. The germline V gene encodes CDR1 SGHTA and CDR2 FQGTGA. This CDR3 is 13 amino acids long. The CDR3 here is CASSLREGETQYF. CDR3 DNA sequence: TGTGCCAGCAGCTTAAGGGAGGGAGAGACCCAGTACTTC.

This chain uses TRBV6-4 with TRBJ2-7, with 13 bases identical to TRBD2. V dropped 6 bases and J dropped 3; count of bases not matched to a gene: 2. CDR1 is MRHNA and CDR2 is SNTAGT in the germline V gene. The length of the CDR3 is 14 residues. Here the CDR3 reads CASSRLAGGYEQYF. In DNA form, the CDR3 reads TGTGCCAGCAGCCGACTAGCGGGAGGCTACGAGCAGTACTTC.

This rearrangement joins TRBV3-1 (or the pseudogene TRBV3-2) to TRBJ2-1, with D perhaps matching TRBD2 (6 bases). V shed 4 bases and J shed 4 bases, with 8 bases lying between them. This CDR3 is 13 amino acids long. Germline CDR1 and CDR2: LGHDT and YNNKEL (reference sequence). In nucleotides, the CDR3 is TGTGCCAGCAGCCGGGACTCGTACAATGAGCAGTTCTTC. This codes for CASSRDSYNEQFF.

This clone has more than one count but fewer than ten. The J gene is TRBJ1-5, the V gene TRBV5-1, with D perhaps matching TRBD1 (5 bases). CDR1 is SGHRS, CDR2 YFSETQ, per germline. The V end lost 3 bases, the J end lost 4 bases, and 14 bases lay between the germline ends. The CDR3 is 15 amino acids. CDR3 region: CASSSEVGGNQPQHF. The CDR3 nucleotides are TGCGCCAGCAGCTCCGAGGTGGGGGGGAATCAGCCCCAGCATTTT.

V gene TRBV4-3 combines with J gene TRBJ2-7, with 9 bases that match TRBD2. The CDR3 runs to 16 residues. CDR1 is LGHNA and CDR2 is YSLEER in the germline V gene. V dropped 5 bases and J dropped 0; count of bases not matched to a gene: 8. The CDR3 is CASSRGGGRDSYEQYF. The CDR3 coding sequence is TGCGCCAGCAGCAGGGGAGGCGGGAGGGACTCCTACGAGCAGTACTTC.

The genes are TRBV6-6 and TRBJ2-1, with unresolved D. Germline CDR1 is MNHNY and CDR2 is SVGAGI (reference sequence). The V gene lost 6 bases and the J gene lost 9 bases, with 12 bases spanning the gap. The CDR3 totals 12 residues. The CDR3 DNA reads as TGTGCCAGCAGGCCCCCCTTGAGTGAGCAGTTCTTC. Amino acid sequence: CASRPPLSEQFF.

The V call is TRBV18, the J call TRBJ1-6; no definite D call. The germline V and J ends were trimmed by 5 bases and 2 bases, with 10 bases remaining between them. CDR1 is KGHSH and CDR2 is LQKENI in the germline V gene. The CDR3 runs 15 residues. CDR3 loop: CASSAGGAYNSPLHF. CDR3 sequence (DNA): TGTGCCAGCTCAGCGGGTGGCGCCTATAATTCACCCCTCCACTTT.

The chain joins TRBV5-4 to TRBJ2-3, with 8 bases matching TRBD2. The CDR3 is 16 residues long. With V trimmed by 0 bases and J by 1 base, 4 bases remained unmatched. Looked up from germline, CDR1 is SGHNT and CDR2 is YYREEE (reference sequence). CDR3 DNA sequence: TGTGCCAGCAGCTTGGAGTACGGGAGGGGCACAGATACGCAGTATTTT. It encodes CASSLEYGRGTDTQYF.

This chain uses TRBV19 with TRBJ2-7, with a weak D call TRBD1 (6 bases). CDR1 and CDR2 (germline): LNHDA, SQIVND (reference sequence). Trimming stripped 4 bases from V and 6 bases from J, with 16 bases between. The CDR3 is 14 amino acids. CDR3 region: CASSSPGQTSEQYF. CDR3 bases: TGTGCCAGTAGTAGCCCGGGACAAACGTCCGAGCAGTACTTC.

The CDR3: CAINGQGNTEAFF. The CDR3 bases are TGTGCCATCAACGGACAGGGGAACACTGAAGCTTTCTTT. The rearrangement joins TRBV10-3 to TRBJ1-1, with 8 bases lining up with TRBD1. The J segment lost 1 base and the V segment lost 7 bases, leaving 2 bases of the junction unmatched. Germline lookup yields CDR1 ENHRY and CDR2 SYGVKD. This CDR3 comprises 13 residues.